Below, 20 T cell receptor beta chains from the same sample are listed, as sequenced in a study of CD8 T cell repertoires and HIV-1 epitope variants. Their specific antigens are unknown. Assay used: immunoSEQ multiplex PCR; TCRdb lists only in-frame clones, some missing. The sample has approximately 5,200 clones, around 63% seen once. The sequenced material came from cultured CD8+ T cells derived from PBMCs. The receptors originated from a male donor with HIV.

This sequence joins TRBV11-1 and TRBJ2-7, with D maybe TRBD2 (6 bases). V lost 2 bases to trimming and J lost 6 bases, with 8 bases between them. Germline V gene data show CDR1 as SGHAT and CDR2 as FQDESV (reference sequence). The CDR3 loop spans 12 amino acids. The DNA for the CDR3 is TGTGCCAGCAGCTTACGAGCGGGCGAGCAGTACTTC. This sequence encodes CASSLRAGEQYF.

The chain joins TRBV25-1 to TRBJ2-7; 10 bases are shared with TRBD2. This CDR3 region has 17 residues. The V and J ends lost 1 base and 2 bases, in that order; junction bases with no gene match: 8. Looked up from germline, CDR1 is MGHDK and CDR2 is SYGVNS. In DNA, the CDR3 is TGTGCCAGCAGTGAATCCCCACTAGCGGGGCCTACCTACGAGCAGTACTTC. Its protein is CASSESPLAGPTYEQYF.

The CDR3 sequence: CASSLSTSYNEQFF. Here the CDR3 DNA reads TGCGCCAGCAGCTTAAGCACCTCCTACAATGAGCAGTTCTTC. The genes are TRBV5-1 and TRBJ2-1; D is ambiguous. The germline V gene encodes CDR1 SGHRS and CDR2 YFSETQ. V was cut by 2 bases and J by 0 bases, with 6 bases left in between. There are 14 residues in the CDR3.

The chain combines TRBV5-6 with TRBJ2-3, with TRBD1 matching 7 bases. The CDR3 has 13 residues. Germline V lookup: CDR1 SGHDT, CDR2 YYEEEE. Germline trimming cut 3 bases from V and 3 bases from J; bases unmatched to any gene: 1. The CDR3 nucleotides are TGTGCCAGCAGCTGGACAGGAACAGATACGCAGTATTTT. Its translation: CASSWTGTDTQYF.

For the CDR3, the DNA is TGTGCCAGCAGTTTACAGCCTTCCGGAAACACCATATATTTT. This encodes CASSLQPSGNTIYF. The rearrangement links TRBV28 to TRBJ1-3; D remains unclear. Trimming took 2 bases from V and 4 from J, leaving 9 bases between them. There are 14 residues in the CDR3. Germline-derived CDR1 and CDR2 are MDHEN and SYDVKM.

In this sample, this clone turned up once. V usage is TRBV28 and J usage is TRBJ2-5, with D maybe TRBD2 (5 bases). The CDR3 has 15 residues. Germline lookup yields CDR1 MDHEN and CDR2 SYDVKM. V lost 6 bases to trimming and J lost 4 bases, with 18 bases between them. CDR3 amino acids: CASSLGLALGETQYF. CDR3 nucleotide sequence: TGTGCCAGCAGCCTCGGGCTAGCCCTCGGAGAGACCCAGTACTTC.

This clone was seen more than once but under ten times. At one boundary the junction diverges from the germline segment, which might be a read error. This rearrangement joins TRBV2 to TRBJ2-3; 8 nucleotides line up with TRBD2. Germline V CDR1 and CDR2: SNHLY, FYNNEI. The CDR3 runs to 16 residues. In nucleotides, the CDR3 is TGTGCCAGCAGTGAAAGTGTGGGGACTAGACCAGACACGCAGTATTTT. Translation gives CASSESVGTRPDTQYF.

The sample holds one count of this clone. The genes are TRBV6-5 and TRBJ2-3, with 9 positions matching TRBD2. The CDR3 has 15 residues. Germline loops: CDR1 MNHEY, CDR2 SVGAGI. The ends lost 3 bases at V and 3 bases at J; junction bases unmatched: 4. This chain's CDR3 is CASSYSGSITDTQYF. The CDR3 DNA sequence: TGTGCCAGCAGTTATAGCGGGAGTATTACAGATACGCAGTATTTT.

This clone is labeled as medium-sized. The chain links TRBV9 to TRBJ1-4; 7 nucleotides match TRBD1. The V gene end was trimmed by 4 bases and the J gene end by 3 bases; junction bases not matched to a gene: 6. The CDR3 has 15 amino acids. CDR1 is SGDLS, CDR2 YYNGEE, per germline. The CDR3 reads CASSPRDSSNEKLFF. DNA of the CDR3: TGTGCCAGCAGCCCAAGGGACAGTTCTAATGAAAAACTGTTTTTT.

The chain is built from TRBV21-1 and TRBJ2-7; TRBD2, the D gene given by the table, was not confirmed from the DNA. TRBV21-1 is described as a pseudogene. The CDR3 is made up of 15 amino acids. Here the CDR3 reads CASSKGLAGSYEQYF. DNA for the CDR3: TGTGCCAGCAGCAAGGGACTAGCGGGATCCTACGAGCAGTACTTC.

The chain links TRBV7-2 to TRBJ1-2; TRBD1 matches 12 bases. The V segment lost 6 bases and the J segment 5 bases; nucleotides outside the gene matches: 10. Per the germline V gene, CDR1 is SGHTA and CDR2 is FQGNSA. This CDR3 contains 16 residues. The CDR3 reads CASSSGTGGSPYGYTF. The CDR3 DNA follows: TGTGCCAGCAGTTCCGGGACAGGGGGCTCCCCTTATGGCTACACCTTC.

The chain couples TRBV6-5 to TRBJ1-1; tentatively, D is TRBD1 (5 bases). The CDR3 runs to 15 residues. Germline V gene data show CDR1 as MNHEY and CDR2 as SVGAGI. Trimming removed 1 base at V and 0 bases at J, with 9 bases between. Here the CDR3 reads CASSYFVGVNTEAFF. CDR3 DNA sequence: TGTGCCAGCAGTTACTTCGTGGGGGTGAACACTGAAGCTTTCTTT.

The table lists this clone with a count of one. The genes are TRBV28 and TRBJ2-2; 7 bases line up with TRBD2. Germline-derived CDR1 and CDR2 are MDHEN and SYDVKM. There are 14 residues in the CDR3. The V segment lost 1 base and the J segment 4 bases; nucleotides outside the gene matches: 0. CDR3 DNA: TGTGCCAGCAGTTTATCGGGGGGCACCGGGGAGCTGTTTTTT. Its translation is CASSLSGGTGELFF. Variable domain in full (rest from reference TRBV28 and TRBJ2-2): DVKVTQSSRYLVKRTGEKVFLECVQDMDHENMFWYRQDPGLGLRLIYFSYDVKMKEKGDIPEGYSVSREKKERFSLILESASTNQTSMYLCASSLSGGTGELFFGEGSRLTVL.

V and J are TRBV19 and TRBJ1-1; D is unclear. The CDR3 extends over 12 amino acids. Looked up from germline, CDR1 is LNHDA and CDR2 is SQIVND (reference sequence). V gave up 6 bases and J gave up 1 base, with 6 bases separating them. In DNA form, the CDR3 reads TGTGCCAGTAGGTACGGGAACACTGAAGCTTTCTTT. Protein sequence: CASRYGNTEAFF.

The V and J genes are TRBV6-5 and TRBJ1-1, with D perhaps matching TRBD1 (5 bases). CDR1 is MNHEY, CDR2 SVGAGI, per germline. V was cut by 3 bases and J by 4 bases, with 18 bases left in between. The CDR3 runs to 16 residues. The CDR3 loop is CASSYKTGPGGTEAFF. The CDR3 DNA reads TGTGCCAGCAGTTATAAAACAGGCCCCGGGGGCACTGAAGCTTTCTTT.

The chain uses TRBV5-4 and TRBJ1-2; maybe TRBD1 (5 bases). Deletions cut 4 bases from V and 1 base from J, with 11 bases between. This CDR3 region has 14 residues. Germline loops: CDR1 SGHNT, CDR2 YYREEE (reference sequence). CDR3 loop: CASSPGADNYGYTF. The CDR3 coding sequence is TGTGCCAGCAGCCCTGGGGCCGATAACTATGGCTACACCTTC.

The chain employs TRBV6-5 and TRBJ2-1; 7 bases are shared with TRBD2. Looked up from germline, CDR1 is MNHEY and CDR2 is SVGAGI. The junction had 11 bases not matched to a gene; V was cut back by 2 bases and J by 7 bases. This CDR3 comprises 16 residues. Here the CDR3 reads CASSYTPSGAKNEQFF. CDR3 bases: TGTGCCAGCAGTTACACCCCGAGCGGGGCTAAGAATGAGCAGTTCTTC.

This chain uses TRBV18 with TRBJ2-3; D possibly matches TRBD1 or TRBD2 (5 bases each). Trimming removed 3 bases at V and 1 base at J, with 11 bases between. CDR3 length: 15 residues. CDR1 is KGHSH and CDR2 is LQKENI in the germline V gene. CDR3 in DNA: TGTGCCAGCTCACCGGGGACCACCGGCACAGATACGCAGTATTTT. This codes for CASSPGTTGTDTQYF.

The chain has TRBV5-1 and TRBJ2-3; TRBD2 matches at 11 bases. The CDR3 extends over 18 amino acids. V shed 4 bases, J shed 0 bases, and the junction held 10 bases outside the gene matches. Per germline, CDR1 SGHRS and CDR2 YFSETQ. In DNA, the CDR3 is TGCGCCAGCAGCCCGACTAGCGGGACCACTCTGAGCACAGATACGCAGTATTTT. This codes for CASSPTSGTTLSTDTQYF.

The CDR3 sequence: CATTISSGGANTQYF. The CDR3 nucleotides read TGTGCCACCACTATATCAAGCGGGGGGGCAAATACGCAGTATTTT. The rearrangement links TRBV27 to TRBJ2-3; the match to TRBD2 covers 10 bases. Trimming removed 10 bases from V and 7 bases from J; junction bases left unmatched: 14. The CDR3 contains 15 residues. Germline CDR1 MNHEY, CDR2 SMNVEV (reference sequence).